The rows below give T cell receptor beta chains drawn from one sample of a study of blood T cell repertoires in COVID-19. Sequencing was performed with immunoSEQ multiplex PCR; in TCRdb, only in-frame clones are kept and a portion is missing. The sample consists of about 210,000 clones, under 90% of them appearing once. The sequenced sample consisted of peripheral blood. Every receptor here comes from a woman over 75 with COVID-19, enrolled during active disease. Both conserved end residues are part of each CDR3. Each record gives: J gene, D gene, clone size, V gene, CDR3 DNA, CDR3 protein. The D gene is left open where the match is weak. Expanded clones are given a class, and other clones once, few, many or no size at all.

>TRBJ1-2|TRBD1|few|TRBV19
TGTGCCAGTACCATGGTCCCACCCGGGACAGCTAACTATGGCTACACCTTC
CASTMVPPGTANYGYTF
>TRBJ1-1|TRBD1|-|TRBV2
TGTGCCAGCAGGCGGGGACAGGCCCTGAACACTGAAGCTTTCTTT
CASRRGQALNTEAFF
>TRBJ1-5|TRBD1|few|TRBV6-2/TRBV6-3
TGTGCCAGCAGTTACCGAGGGACAGCCGGGACCAATCAGCCCCAGCATTTT
CASSYRGTAGTNQPQHF
>TRBJ2-5|-|few|TRBV12-3/TRBV12-4
TGTGCCAGCAGTTTGGGCCTTACCCCACACTTC
CASSLGLTPHF
>TRBJ1-1|-|-|TRBV18
TGTGCCAGCTCGGAGCCGGGGACTGAAGCTTTCTTT
CASSEPGTEAFF
>TRBJ2-1|TRBD1|-|TRBV15
TGTGCCACCAGCAGAGGAGCAGACAGGGGCTCCTACAATGAGCAGTTCTTC
CATSRGADRGSYNEQFF
>TRBJ1-2|TRBD1|-|TRBV19
TGTGCCAGTAGCCCGGGACAGCCAGTCTATGGCTACACCTTC
CASSPGQPVYGYTF
>TRBJ1-4|-|-|TRBV11-2
TGTGCCAGCAGCTTGTACGGTAACACTAATGAAAAACTGTTTTTT
CASSLYGNTNEKLFF
>TRBJ1-3|-|-|TRBV6-5
TGTGCCAGCAGAGACGGACTCTCTGGAAACACCATATATTTT
CASRDGLSGNTIYF
>TRBJ1-5|-|-|TRBV5-8
TGTGCCAGCAGCCAGACCAGGGGCGTTAGCAATCAGCCCCAGCATTTT
CASSQTRGVSNQPQHF
>TRBJ1-6|-|-|TRBV2
TGTGCCAGCAAACGGAGCTCCTATAATTCACCCCTCCACTTT
CASKRSSYNSPLHF
>TRBJ2-7|TRBD2|few|TRBV10-3
TGTGCCATCAGGGCTAGCGGGGGAGACGAGCAGTACTTC
CAIRASGGDEQYF
>TRBJ1-4|TRBD1|-|TRBV25-1
TGTGCCAGCAGTGAATCGGGACAGGGCACTAATGAAAAACTGTTTTTT
CASSESGQGTNEKLFF
>TRBJ2-2|TRBD2|-|TRBV9
TGTGCCAGCAGCTCTAGCGGGGTGGCCGGGGAGCTGTTTTTT
CASSSSGVAGELFF
>TRBJ1-5|-|-|TRBV19
TGTGCCAGTAGTCCCCAAACGACCGGGGGCAATCAGCCCCAGCATTTT
CASSPQTTGGNQPQHF
>TRBJ2-7|TRBD1|few|TRBV6-5
TGTGCCAGCAGTTCAAACAGGGGATTGGGCGAGCAGTACTTC
CASSSNRGLGEQYF
>TRBJ1-1|-|once|TRBV18
TGTGCCAGCTCACCCTCGACAGGAGCGGACACTGAAGCTTTCTTT
CASSPSTGADTEAFF
>TRBJ1-6|-|-|TRBV3-1/TRBV3-2
TGTGCCAGCAAACAGGCGGGGGGAGAGTCACCCCTCCACTTT
CASKQAGGESPLHF
>TRBJ2-1|-|few|TRBV5-1
TGCGCCAGCAGCTCCTCTGGACAAAGTTGGGGCTCAAGGTCCAATGAGCAGTTCTTC
CASSSSGQSWGSRSNEQFF
>TRBJ2-3|-|-|TRBV18
TGTGCCAGCTCGCAGAGTTGGACACCAACAGATACGCAGTATTTT
CASSQSWTPTDTQYF
>TRBJ2-3|-|-|TRBV5-1
TGCGCCAGCAGCAGGGGAGGGGGGCGCACAGATACGCAGTATTTT
CASSRGGGRTDTQYF
>TRBJ1-1|TRBD1|few|TRBV7-3
TGTGCCAGCAGCCGGGCAGGGGGTGAAGCTTTCTTT
CASSRAGGEAFF
>TRBJ2-1|TRBD1|-|TRBV10-3
TGTGCCATCAGTGTAGGGACAGGGGGCACCGATGAGCAGTTCTTC
CAISVGTGGTDEQFF
>TRBJ1-1|TRBD1|-|TRBV5-1
TGCGCCAGCAGCAAAATTCCCGGGACAGGGAACACTGAAGCTTTCTTT
CASSKIPGTGNTEAFF
>TRBJ1-6|-|-|TRBV6-2/TRBV6-3
TGTGCCAGCAGTTATTTTCCATCACCCCTCCACTTT
CASSYFPSPLHF
>TRBJ1-2|-|few|TRBV5-1
TGCGCCAGCAGCTATGGAGGGTACGGAGGCTATGGCTACACCTTC
CASSYGGYGGYGYTF
>TRBJ2-5|-|few|TRBV5-4
TGTGCCAGCAGCCAGGACAGCCAAGAGACCCAGTACTTC
CASSQDSQETQYF
>TRBJ1-4|TRBD1|-|TRBV5-1
TGCGCCAGCAGCTTGGAGGCAGGGGGCGGATTGAAGCTGTTTTTT
CASSLEAGGGLKLFF
>TRBJ1-2|TRBD1|-|TRBV28
TGTGCCAGCAGGTTGGCAGGGGGCTCGGGGTATGGCTACACCTTC
CASRLAGGSGYGYTF
>TRBJ1-2|TRBD1|-|TRBV10-3
TGTGCCATCAGTGGACAGGGTACTAACTATGGCTACACCTTC
CAISGQGTNYGYTF
>TRBJ2-7|TRBD1|-|TRBV6-5
TGTGCCGTCAGGGCGGGACAGGGGGTCATCGAGCAGTACTTC
CAVRAGQGVIEQYF
>TRBJ1-5|TRBD1|-|TRBV6-5
TGTGCCAGCAGTTGGGACAGAGGCAATCAGCCCCAGCATTTT
CASSWDRGNQPQHF
>TRBJ1-2|-|once|TRBV19
TGTGCCAGTAGTGCGGGACGGCCGAACTATGGCTACACCTTC
CASSAGRPNYGYTF
>TRBJ1-2|-|-|TRBV19
TGTGCCAGTAGTATGCGGCAGCTTGGTGGCTACACCTTC
CASSMRQLGGYTF
>TRBJ2-5|-|once|TRBV12-3/TRBV12-4
TGTGCCAGCAGTTTCGAGGTGGGACACCAGTACTTC
CASSFEVGHQYF
>TRBJ1-3|-|-|TRBV3-1/TRBV3-2
TGTGCCAGCAGTAGGGAGCAGAGGTCTGGAAACACCATATATTTT
CASSREQRSGNTIYF
>TRBJ1-2|-|-|TRBV5-1
TGCGCCAGCAGCTTGGCTGGACAAGTCTATGGCTACACCTTC
CASSLAGQVYGYTF
>TRBJ2-2|TRBD1|-|TRBV5-4
TGTGCCAGCAGCATAGGACAGGGGTACAGCACCGGGGAGCTGTTTTTT
CASSIGQGYSTGELFF
>TRBJ1-1|TRBD1|-|TRBV6-4
TGTGCCAGCAGTGACTACAGGGGGCTGAGCACTGAAGCTTTCTTT
CASSDYRGLSTEAFF
>TRBJ2-7|-|-|TRBV5-6
TGTGCCAGCAGCTCCCCCAATGGGCAGGGGCTGGGGGAGCAGTACTTC
CASSSPNGQGLGEQYF
>TRBJ2-5|TRBD2|-|TRBV7-2
TGTGCCAGCGGGCTAGCGGGGGGCCCTCAAGAGACCCAGTACTTC
CASGLAGGPQETQYF
>TRBJ1-1|TRBD1|-|TRBV10-3
TGTGCCATCAGTTGGGACAGAGCGAACACTGAAGCTTTCTTT
CAISWDRANTEAFF
>TRBJ1-1|-|-|TRBV7-8
TGTGCCAGCAGCCCGCGGGACGGGATGAACACTGAAGCTTTCTTT
CASSPRDGMNTEAFF
>TRBJ1-5|-|-|TRBV19
TGTGCCAGTAGTATATCCCCCAGGAGCAATCAGCCCCAGCATTTT
CASSISPRSNQPQHF
>TRBJ1-2|-|-|TRBV28
TGTGCCAGCAGAAGGACAGCCGCGATCTATGGCTACACCTTC
CASRRTAAIYGYTF
>TRBJ2-5|-|once|TRBV24-1
TGTGCCACCAGTGATTCTACTTGGACAGAAAAAGTGATCCAGTACTTC
CATSDSTWTEKVIQYF
>TRBJ1-2|-|-|TRBV6-4
TGTGCCAGCACCGCGGGTCACGGCTATGGCTACACCTTC
CASTAGHGYGYTF
>TRBJ1-1|-|-|TRBV5-4
TGTGCCAGCAGCTTGGGACAGAAGAACACTGAAGCTTTCTTT
CASSLGQKNTEAFF
>TRBJ2-5|TRBD2|-|TRBV4-2
TGTGCCAGCAGCCAGCTAAGCGGGGGGGCCCTCCAAGAGACCCAGTACTTC
CASSQLSGGALQETQYF
>TRBJ1-1|-|-|TRBV5-1
TGCGCCAGCAGCTTGGGCCCCGGCCTATTAGGGGACACTGAAGCTTTCTTT
CASSLGPGLLGDTEAFF
>TRBJ2-7|-|-|TRBV19
TGTGCCAGTAGAGATACCAGCTCCTACGAGCAGTACTTC
CASRDTSSYEQYF
>TRBJ2-5|-|-|TRBV5-1
TGCGCCAGCAGCTTATTAGGGGGAATACAAGAGACCCAGTACTTC
CASSLLGGIQETQYF
>TRBJ1-5|TRBD1|-|TRBV6-6
TGTGCCAGCAGTTACTCAGGCGGGACAGTCAATCAGCCCCAGCATTTT
CASSYSGGTVNQPQHF
>TRBJ1-5|-|-|TRBV28
TGTGCCAGCAACACGCGGGTTAGCAATCAGCCCCAGCATTTT
CASNTRVSNQPQHF
>TRBJ2-3|TRBD2|-|TRBV9
TGTGCCAGCAGCGTAACTAGCGGGGGGGCCTTAGATACGCAGTATTTT
CASSVTSGGALDTQYF
>TRBJ2-5|-|-|TRBV10-3
TGTGCCATCAGCTCACTACTAGAGACCCAGTACTTC
CAISSLLETQYF
>TRBJ2-2|-|-|TRBV5-4
TGTGCCAGCAGCTGGACAGGGCGGGGGGGCCACACCGGGGAGCTGTTTTTT
CASSWTGRGGHTGELFF
>TRBJ2-2|TRBD1|few|TRBV5-1
TGCGCCAGCAGCTTGGGGACAGGGCAAGGCGGGGAGCTGTTTTTT
CASSLGTGQGGELFF
>TRBJ1-4|-|-|TRBV12-3/TRBV12-4
TGTGCCAGCAGTTTAAGGAGGGAAAAACTGTTTTTT
CASSLRREKLFF
>TRBJ1-2|-|-|TRBV2
TGTGCCAGCAGTGAAGGGGCAGGGGAGCTTAGCTACACCTTC
CASSEGAGELSYTF